This T cell receptor beta chain was retrieved from a study of CD8 T cells in ankylosing spondylitis. Study results and caveats: In synovial fluid and blood from reactive arthritis, some motif variants were previously reported. Characteristic of ankylosing spondylitis blood, it appeared, was a TCR beta motif comprising 7 to 9 highly homologous variants. There was reportedly significant enrichment of clones that were disease-linked in matched ankylosing spondylitis synovial fluid. Disease-linked clones were CD8+ and relatively rare in peripheral blood.

Germline V lookup: CDR1 LGHNT, CDR2 FRNRAP. The CDR3 runs 17 residues. Trimming cost V 7 bases and J 2 bases; bases outside gene matches: 11. This clonotype came up a few times. Its antigen is undetermined. TCRdb recomputed calls from the 5' RACE reads with MiXCR, one row per CDR3 protein. The data contain over 700,000 distinct CDR3 sequences, around 17% of them singletons. The sample taken for sequencing was blood, either unsorted or a sorted T cell fraction (not recorded which). The rearrangement links TRBV12-5 to TRBJ2-6, with 7 bases fitting TRBD1. This receptor was taken from a male donor with ankylosing spondylitis. The CDR3 sequence: CASAATGVAPGANVLTF. The CDR3 DNA reads as TGTGCTAGTGCCGCAACAGGGGTGGCCCCTGGGGCCAACGTCCTGACTTTC.